These 14 T cell receptor beta chains came from one sample sequenced in a study of T cell responses to AZD1222 COVID-19 vaccine. TCRdb keeps only in-frame clones here, not all; method: immunoSEQ multiplex PCR. The sample has about 86,000 clones; 60% to 80% are singletons. The material sequenced was peripheral blood, taken on day 0 of AZD1222 vaccination. Receptors were obtained from an adult in good health.

The chain employs TRBV5-1 and TRBJ1-4; D possibly corresponds to TRBD1 (5 bases). V was clipped by 0 bases and J by 6 bases, with 12 bases between them. Per germline, CDR1 SGHRS and CDR2 YFSETQ. The CDR3 runs to 15 residues. The CDR3 DNA sequence: TGCGCCAGCAGCTTGGCCCCGGGGGACGATGAAAAACTGTTTTTT. Its translation is CASSLAPGDDEKLFF.

This chain links TRBV6-5 with TRBJ2-2; 10 bases line up with TRBD1. Trimming removed 5 bases from V and 5 bases from J; junction bases left unmatched: 5. This CDR3 has 15 residues. In germline, CDR1 is MNHEY, CDR2 SVGAGI. DNA of the CDR3: TGTGCCAGCAGTCGACAGGGGGCGCGAACCGGGGAGCTGTTTTTT. Its translation is CASSRQGARTGELFF.

The gene calls are TRBV4-1 and TRBJ2-5; 8 nucleotides agree with TRBD1. The germline CDR1 and CDR2 sequences are MGHRA and YSYEKL. J was trimmed by 2 bases and V by 0 bases; bases with no gene match: 8. This CDR3 is 17 amino acids long. Written as DNA, the CDR3 is TGCGCCAGCAGCCAAGAACGGGCCGGGACAGGACAAGAGACCCAGTACTTC. The encoded protein is CASSQERAGTGQETQYF.

The chain combines TRBV5-6 with TRBJ2-3; TRBD1 matches 10 bases. Losses at the gene ends were 3 bases for V and 5 bases for J; bases not matched to a gene: 0. Germline V gene sequence: CDR1 SGHDT, CDR2 YYEEEE. The length of the CDR3 is 13 residues. This CDR3 reads CASSWDRGDTQYF. The DNA for the CDR3 is TGTGCCAGCAGCTGGGACAGGGGAGATACGCAGTATTTT. Full variable domain (rest looked up from reference TRBV5-6 and TRBJ2-3): DAGVTQSPTHLIKTRGQQVTLRCSPKSGHDTVSWYQQALGQGPQFIFQYYEEEERQRGNFPDRFSGHQFPNYSSELNVNALLLGDSALYLCASSWDRGDTQYFGPGTRLTVL.

The sample holds one count of this clone. The chain recombines TRBV28 with TRBJ2-1; no firm D call. The CDR3 runs 13 residues. V lost 2 bases and J lost 9, with 11 bases in between. The germline V gene encodes CDR1 MDHEN and CDR2 SYDVKM. CDR3: CASSLRPVTEQFF. The CDR3 DNA reads TGTGCCAGCAGTTTACGTCCAGTCACTGAGCAGTTCTTC.

This CDR3 is CASSDTTSSHEQFF. The CDR3 DNA sequence: TGTGCCAGCAGCGACACCACTAGCTCCCATGAGCAGTTCTTC. The chain has TRBV9 and TRBJ2-1, with TRBD2 as a possible D gene (6 bases). V shed 3 bases and J shed 8 bases, with 15 bases lying between them. Germline assignment: CDR1 SGDLS and CDR2 YYNGEE. This CDR3 has 14 amino acids.

In this sample, this clone turned up a few times. The CDR3 region has the DNA TGTGCCAGCAGCTTCGGGGGGATCGGCGAGCAGTACTTC. This sequence encodes CASSFGGIGEQYF. This chain joins TRBV5-4 and TRBJ2-7, with 7 bases matching TRBD2. Germline trimming cut 2 bases from V and 6 bases from J; bases unmatched to any gene: 5. The CDR3 is made up of 13 amino acids. Germline-derived CDR1 and CDR2 are SGHNT and YYREEE (reference sequence). The whole variable domain, filled in from reference TRBV5-4 and TRBJ2-7, reads ETGVTQSPTHLIKTRGQQVTLRCSSQSGHNTVSWYQQALGQGPQFIFQYYREEENGRGNFPPRFSGLQFPNYSSELNVNALELDDSALYLCASSFGGIGEQYFGPGTRLTVT.

The chain employs TRBV27 and TRBJ1-2; 7 bases map to TRBD1. CDR3 length: 15 residues. Germline lookup yields CDR1 MNHEY and CDR2 SMNVEV (reference sequence). The trim removed 8 bases at V and 5 bases at J, leaving 14 bases unmatched. In nucleotides, the CDR3 is TGTGCCAGCGCCTCCACTCGACAGGGTGTGTATGGCTACACCTTC. Its protein is CASASTRQGVYGYTF.

This clone was seen only a few times. The chain recombines TRBV5-1 with TRBJ1-1, with 8 bases that match TRBD1. Unmatched junction bases numbered 0, after V lost 2 bases and J lost 3 bases. This CDR3 contains 13 residues. Germline lookup yields CDR1 SGHRS and CDR2 YFSETQ. CDR3 nucleotide sequence: TGCGCCAGCAGCTTACAGGGGGACACTGAAGCTTTCTTT. Translated, it gives CASSLQGDTEAFF. Variable domain in full (rest from reference TRBV5-1 and TRBJ1-1): KAGVTQTPRYLIKTRGQQVTLSCSPISGHRSVSWYQQTPGQGLQFLFEYFSETQRNKGNFPGRFSGRQFSNSRSEMNVSTLELGDSALYLCASSLQGDTEAFFGQGTRLTVV.

The chain recombines TRBV19 with TRBJ2-1; 14 bases match TRBD2. CDR3 length: 16 residues. Looked up from germline, CDR1 is LNHDA and CDR2 is SQIVND (reference sequence). V trimming: 7 bases; J trimming: 9 bases; junction bases outside the gene matches: 11. Here the CDR3 reads CASNPGGTSGSSEQFF. CDR3 in DNA: TGTGCCAGTAACCCCGGGGGGACTAGCGGGAGCAGTGAGCAGTTCTTC.

This rearrangement joins TRBV11-3 to TRBJ2-3; no clear D. This CDR3 comprises 14 residues. V was shortened by 1 base and J by 3 bases, with 8 bases between the two germline ends. Germline CDR1 reads SGHNT; CDR2 reads YENEEA. This CDR3 reads CASSLGRWTDTQYF. The CDR3 DNA follows: TGTGCCAGCAGCTTAGGCCGTTGGACAGATACGCAGTATTTT.

V is TRBV24-1 and J is TRBJ2-5; 7 bases are a match to TRBD2. The CDR3 is 16 residues long. Trimming cost V 2 bases and J 5 bases; bases outside gene matches: 10. From germline, CDR1 is KGHDR and CDR2 SFDVKD. This CDR3 is CATSDSAAGVPETQYF. The CDR3 coding sequence is TGTGCCACCAGTGATTCCGCGGCGGGAGTACCTGAGACCCAGTACTTC.

This rearrangement joins TRBV28 to TRBJ2-1, with D perhaps TRBD1 (5 bases). The CDR3 contains 13 residues. CDR1 is MDHEN, CDR2 SYDVKM, per germline. V shed 7 bases and J shed 2 bases, with 9 bases lying between them. The CDR3 sequence: CASTPGPYNEQFF. DNA for the CDR3: TGTGCCAGCACCCCAGGGCCCTACAATGAGCAGTTCTTC.

V and J are TRBV3-1 (or the pseudogene TRBV3-2) and TRBJ2-5; 13 nucleotides align to TRBD2. Germline trimming cut 4 bases from V and 7 bases from J; bases unmatched to any gene: 6. The CDR3 sequence is 15 residues long. The germline gives CDR1 LGHDT, CDR2 YNNKEL (reference sequence). The CDR3 coding sequence is TGTGCCAGCAGCCCTCGGACTAGCGGGAGCGGGACCCAGTACTTC. This codes for CASSPRTSGSGTQYF.